These T cell receptor beta chains were read from a single sample in a study of T-cell reconstitution after alpha-beta-depleted transplantation in children. TCRdb processed the PCR reads anew with MiXCR; each CDR3 protein has one entry. The data hold a few hundred thousand distinct CDR3 sequences, with 9.7% observed a single time. The specimen comprised PBMCs from the stem cell graft donor, sampled from the stem cell graft. The source is a human donor who donated a stem cell graft to a child with SCID. The CDR3 runs from the conserved cysteine through the conserved F or W. A D gene is named only where the DNA matches it firmly. Only some rows state a clone size, as once, few, many or a class for expanded clones.

j_gene,abundance,d_gene,v_gene,CDR3nt,CDR3aa
TRBJ1-1,-,TRBD1,TRBV19,TGTGCCAGTAGTGCAGGGGGAATCAATGAAGCTTTCTTT,CASSAGGINEAFF
TRBJ1-1,many,-,TRBV29-1,TGCAGCGTTGAAGTTCGAGGAACGAACTCCACTGAAGCTTTCTTT,CSVEVRGTNSTEAFF
TRBJ2-3,many,-,TRBV5-1,TGCGCCAGCAGCTTGTCGGCTGGGGGAGATACGCAGTATTTT,CASSLSAGGDTQYF
TRBJ2-7,-,TRBD1,TRBV29-1,TGCAGCGTTTTGGGACAGGGCTACGAGCAGTACTTC,CSVLGQGYEQYF
TRBJ1-2,many,-,TRBV5-1,TGCGCCAGCAGCTTGGCCGAGACTGGCTACACCTTC,CASSLAETGYTF
TRBJ1-2,-,-,TRBV12-5,TGTGCTAGTGGTTTGGGGACAGCTAACTATGGCTACACCTTC,CASGLGTANYGYTF
TRBJ2-1,many,-,TRBV7-2,TGTGCCAGCAGCTCGACTCATTTAACCGGGACTCTCAATGAGCAGTTCTTC,CASSSTHLTGTLNEQFF
TRBJ1-5,many,-,TRBV28,TGTGCCAGCCTCATTGGAGGGTCCGCCAATCAGCCCCAGCATTTT,CASLIGGSANQPQHF
TRBJ2-3,many,-,TRBV12-3/TRBV12-4,TGTGCCAGCAGTCGGGACTTGAGCACAGATACGCAGTATTTT,CASSRDLSTDTQYF
TRBJ1-5,few,-,TRBV15,TGTGCCACCAGCAGAGAGTTGTGGGGGAATCAGCCCCAGCATTTT,CATSRELWGNQPQHF
TRBJ2-6,many,-,TRBV10-3,TGTGCCATCAGTGAAGTATCCGGGCAGGTTATTCATCCTGGGGCCAACGTCCTGACTTTC,CAISEVSGQVIHPGANVLTF
TRBJ2-1,many,-,TRBV5-1,TGCGCCAGCAGGATCGGAAATGAGCAGTTCTTC,CASRIGNEQFF
TRBJ1-1,many,-,TRBV7-2,TGTGCCAGCAGCTTAGTTGGAGGGGGTAACACTGAAGCTTTCTTT,CASSLVGGGNTEAFF
TRBJ1-1,many,TRBD1,TRBV3-1,TGTGCCAGCTCCCGATCAGGGGGCGGTGAAGCTTTCTTT,CASSRSGGGEAFF
TRBJ2-2,many,TRBD1,TRBV20-1,TGCAGTGCCCCGGACAGGGGTGGTTTCGGGGAGCTGTTTTTT,CSAPDRGGFGELFF
TRBJ2-6,-,-,TRBV7-3,TGTGCCAGCAGCTTAGGGCCGATCTCTGGGGCCAACGTCCTGACTTTC,CASSLGPISGANVLTF
TRBJ1-2,many,-,TRBV2,TGTGCCAGCAGTACAGGGATGGAGGACTATGGCTACACCTTC,CASSTGMEDYGYTF
TRBJ2-5,many,TRBD1,TRBV12-3/TRBV12-4,TGTGCCAGCAGGAGAGGCATTGGACAGGGGGCGGGAGAGACCCAGTACTTC,CASRRGIGQGAGETQYF
TRBJ1-2,many,TRBD1,TRBV7-2,TGTGCCAGCAGCTTTTTGGCGGACAGGGCCCTTAACTATGGCTACACCTTC,CASSFLADRALNYGYTF
TRBJ2-1,many,-,TRBV20-1,TGCAGTGCTAGAGTTCCAGGGTACAATGAGCAGTTCTTC,CSARVPGYNEQFF
TRBJ2-1,many,TRBD2,TRBV4-1,TGCGCCAGCAGCCAAGTCGGGGGGTTCTACAATGAGCAGTTCTTC,CASSQVGGFYNEQFF
TRBJ2-7,few,TRBD1,TRBV28,TGTGCCAGCCCCCCCACTCCGGGACAGGGCTCCTACGAGCAGTACTTC,CASPPTPGQGSYEQYF
TRBJ2-3,many,-,TRBV5-1,TGCGCCAGCAGCTTGGGCATTCTCTTCACAGATACGCAGTATTTT,CASSLGILFTDTQYF
TRBJ1-1,many,-,TRBV25-1,TGTGCCAGCAGCCCCCGGTGGGCGGTAAAAGCTTTCTTT,CASSPRWAVKAFF
TRBJ1-4,many,TRBD1,TRBV7-2,TGTGCCAGCAGCCAACTACGGGGACAGGGTGCTAATGAAAAACTGTTTTTT,CASSQLRGQGANEKLFF
TRBJ2-2,many,-,TRBV2,TGTGCCAGTCGGCAGACCGGGGAGCTGTTTTTT,CASRQTGELFF
TRBJ2-5,few,-,TRBV20-1,TGCAGTGCTGGGCCCCCAGGGGCAAATTTGGAGACCCAGTACTTC,CSAGPPGANLETQYF
TRBJ1-2,many,-,TRBV20-1,TGCAGTGCTGGCAGGGAGCGGGACTTATACGGTGGCTACACCTTC,CSAGRERDLYGGYTF
TRBJ1-1,many,-,TRBV6-2/TRBV6-3,TGTGCCAGCAGTTACGCCGGAGGGACCGAAGCTTTCTTT,CASSYAGGTEAFF
TRBJ2-1,many,-,TRBV29-1,TGCAGCGTTGGGGGGGAGCAGTTCTTC,CSVGGEQFF
TRBJ1-1,many,-,TRBV6-1,TGTGCCAGCAGTGGATTACCCAGGGTCCGGATCACTGAAGCTTTCTTT,CASSGLPRVRITEAFF
TRBJ1-1,many,-,TRBV16,TGTGCCAGCAGCCTCTCCCGGGGCAGGGCGGGGACTGAAGCTTTCTTT,CASSLSRGRAGTEAFF
TRBJ2-4,many,TRBD1,TRBV7-2,TGTGCCAGCAGCTCACAGGGGGCAGTGGACATTCAGTACTTC,CASSSQGAVDIQYF
TRBJ1-5,-,-,TRBV5-1,TGCGCCAGCAGCTTGAGCGGGGCCAGCAATCAGCCCCAGCATTTT,CASSLSGASNQPQHF
TRBJ1-5,-,-,TRBV11-2,TGTGCCAGCAGCCCGGATCCCAATCAGCCCCAGCATTTT,CASSPDPNQPQHF
TRBJ2-7,many,TRBD2,TRBV7-9,TGTGCCACTCAACAGAGGTTGGGACTAGCGGTCTCCTACGAGCAGTACTTC,CATQQRLGLAVSYEQYF
TRBJ2-7,many,TRBD1,TRBV5-6,TGTGCCAGCAATAAGGGGGACAGGGGGCGCGAGCAGTACTTC,CASNKGDRGREQYF
TRBJ2-7,many,-,TRBV3-1,TGTGCCAGCGGTTCAAGGACAGCATACGAGCAGTACTTC,CASGSRTAYEQYF
TRBJ2-5,many,TRBD1,TRBV5-1,TGCGCCAGCAGCTTCAGGGGGTTCGAAGAGACCCAGTACTTC,CASSFRGFEETQYF
TRBJ1-4,many,-,TRBV7-9,TGTGCCAGCAGTCGATACCTCAATGAAAAACTGTTTTTT,CASSRYLNEKLFF
TRBJ1-6,many,-,TRBV15,TGTGCCACCAGCAAAGCAGGGGAAAGCTCCTATAATTCACCCCTCCACTTT,CATSKAGESSYNSPLHF
TRBJ2-2,many,-,TRBV15,TGTGCCACCAGCCCAGGACGGGGAACCGGGGAGCTGTTTTTT,CATSPGRGTGELFF
TRBJ1-1,many,-,TRBV4-1,TGCGCCAGCAGCCAAGATCGGGGGGGCTTAAACACTGAAGCTTTCTTT,CASSQDRGGLNTEAFF
TRBJ2-2,many,TRBD1,TRBV19,TGTGCCAGTAGGGACAGGTCGAACACCGGGGAGCTGTTTTTT,CASRDRSNTGELFF
TRBJ2-7,many,TRBD2,TRBV20-1,TGCAGTGCTCAAATCACTAGCGGGGGTGACTACGAGCAGTACTTC,CSAQITSGGDYEQYF
TRBJ1-1,many,-,TRBV20-1,TGCAGTGCTAGGGGGCCCACTGAAGCTTTCTTT,CSARGPTEAFF
TRBJ2-7,many,-,TRBV7-2,TGTGCCAGCAGCTCCATCCAAAGACCCAGAGCAAGATCCTACGAGCAGTACTTC,CASSSIQRPRARSYEQYF
TRBJ2-7,many,-,TRBV20-1,TGCAGTGCCGGGACACTAGCGACCTACGAGCAGTACTTC,CSAGTLATYEQYF
TRBJ1-1,many,TRBD1,TRBV5-1,TGCGCCAGCAGCTCCTGGGACAGTGATATGAACACTGAAGCTTTCTTT,CASSSWDSDMNTEAFF
TRBJ2-1,many,-,TRBV7-2,TGTGCCAGCAGCTTAGCGCAAACGTACGGGTTCTTC,CASSLAQTYGFF
TRBJ2-1,many,-,TRBV27,TGTGCCAGCAGTGAGGGCTGGGGGGATGAGCAGTTCTTC,CASSEGWGDEQFF
TRBJ2-1,many,-,TRBV6-1,TGTGCCAGCAGTGATCGGGGGCAGTGGGATGAGCAGTTCTTC,CASSDRGQWDEQFF